The 11 T cell receptor beta chains listed next were all sequenced from one sample in a study of shared clonotypes between healthy human individuals. Clones were sequenced by immunoSEQ multiplex PCR, and TCRdb holds only the in-frame ones, with some missing. The top ten hold under 2% of the sample, which has about 730,000 clones, over 60% seen once. Sequencing used memory CD4+ T cells sorted from blood. Subset reported: CD45RA-negative fraction. The source is a woman in her thirties in good health.

The CDR3 here is CASSDIAFGSNEQFF. The CDR3 DNA reads TGCGCCAGCAGCGATATAGCTTTTGGGTCCAATGAGCAGTTCTTC. The chain joins TRBV5-1 to TRBJ2-1; unclear D gene. V lost 4 bases to trimming and J lost 6 bases, with 17 bases between them. The CDR3 has 15 amino acids. Germline assignment: CDR1 SGHRS and CDR2 YFSETQ.

The chain carries TRBV15 and TRBJ2-1, with 13 bases matching TRBD2. Germline CDR1 LNHNV, CDR2 YYDKDF (reference sequence). With 6 bases clipped from V and 9 bases from J, the junction kept 8 bases outside the gene matches. The CDR3 length is 15 residues. For the CDR3, the DNA is TGTGCCACCAGACCCGGGACTAGCGGGAATCCTGAGCAGTTCTTC. Translating it yields CATRPGTSGNPEQFF.

This chain uses TRBV19 with TRBJ1-1; 10 positions match TRBD1. Per germline, CDR1 LNHDA and CDR2 SQIVND (reference sequence). This CDR3 is 14 amino acids long. Trimming removed 5 bases from V and 4 bases from J; junction bases left unmatched: 4. CDR3 region: CASSSWTGGTEAFF. As DNA, the CDR3 is TGTGCCAGTAGTTCCTGGACAGGGGGCACTGAAGCTTTCTTT.

The chain links TRBV10-2 to TRBJ1-4, with D possibly being TRBD1 (6 bases). The CDR3 is 14 residues long. Trimming shortened V by 2 bases and J by 6 bases, and 10 bases separated the two germline ends. The germline V gene has CDR1 WSHSY and CDR2 SAAADI. The DNA of the CDR3 is TGCGCCAGCAGTGAGAACAGGGCCGATGAAAAACTGTTTTTT. Translating it yields CASSENRADEKLFF.

The V call is TRBV11-2, the J call TRBJ2-1; D gene unclear. Trimming stripped 0 bases from V and 6 bases from J, with 12 bases between. Germline lookup yields CDR1 SGHAT and CDR2 FQNNGV. The CDR3 totals 15 residues. Written as DNA, the CDR3 is TGTGCCAGCAGCTTAGATATGACACGTCGCAATGAGCAGTTCTTC. This gives the protein CASSLDMTRRNEQFF.

This sequence joins TRBV9 and TRBJ2-2; 12 bases align to TRBD2. Trimming took 4 bases from V and 0 from J; bases not matched to a gene: 7. Germline assignment: CDR1 SGDLS and CDR2 YYNGEE. CDR3 length equals 18 residues. This CDR3 is CASSPWTSGTANTGELFF. In DNA, the CDR3 is TGTGCCAGCAGCCCATGGACTAGCGGGACGGCGAACACCGGGGAGCTGTTTTTT.

This chain connects TRBV5-4 to TRBJ1-5; D might be TRBD1 (6 bases). The CDR3 totals 14 residues. V shed 1 base and J shed 5 bases, with 10 bases lying between them. Germline CDR1 is SGHNT and CDR2 is YYREEE (reference sequence). CDR3 protein: CASSLRPGDQPQHF. Written as DNA, the CDR3 is TGTGCCAGCAGCTTGAGGCCAGGGGATCAGCCCCAGCATTTT.

The table lists this clone with many counts. The V gene is TRBV14, the J gene TRBJ2-5; D perhaps matches TRBD2 (5 bases). Trimming took off 4 bases at V and 5 bases at J, with 17 bases between the two ends. The CDR3 length is 15 residues. Looked up from germline, CDR1 is SGHDN and CDR2 is FVKESK. In DNA, the CDR3 is TGTGCCAGCAGCCCGGGATCGCGGAGCGCCGAGACCCAGTACTTC. The encoded protein is CASSPGSRSAETQYF.

The genes are TRBV6-5 and TRBJ2-3; D is ambiguous. Germline lookup yields CDR1 MNHEY and CDR2 SVGAGI. The ends were cut back, 2 bases at V and 0 bases at J, with 9 bases in the middle. The CDR3 contains 15 residues. CDR3 nucleotides: TGTGCCAGCAGTTACGATCCAGCTAGCACAGATACGCAGTATTTT. Its translation is CASSYDPASTDTQYF.

In DNA, the CDR3 is TGTGCCAGCAGTGTTCAACCGGGACTAGCGGGAGGTGAGCAGTTCTTC. Protein product: CASSVQPGLAGGEQFF. This chain connects TRBV2 to TRBJ2-1, with 15 bases aligning to TRBD2. Germline V gene sequence: CDR1 SNHLY, CDR2 FYNNEI. V lost 4 bases and J lost 9; bases outside the gene matches: 7. The CDR3 loop spans 16 amino acids.

Concerning this clone itself: This may stem from a read error, because a much larger clone lies one nucleotide away. The identical CDR3 is also encoded by other nucleotide sequences in the sample. The chain joins TRBV2 to TRBJ2-5; no reliable D call. The CDR3 is 10 residues long. Germline V CDR1 and CDR2: SNHLY, FYNNEI. Trimming stripped 4 bases from V and 4 bases from J, with 1 base between. The chain's CDR3 is CASSVETQYF. The CDR3, as DNA: TGTGCCAGCAGTGTAGAGACCCAGTACTTC.